This T cell receptor beta chain was recorded in a study of post-analysis software for immune sequencing data. Whole-study findings and limits: The five TRBV segments detected at higher frequency in patients than in controls included TRBV5-6, TRBV5-1 and TRBV20-1.

Remarks on this clonotype: The antigen is not known.

cDNA libraries for TCR beta contained unique molecular identifiers. TCRdb called the PCR reads again in MiXCR, with one record for every CDR3 protein. This sample carries more than 450,000 distinct CDR3 sequences, around 31% of them seen once, and the ten largest clones take 4.5% to 7.5%. Trimming took off 0 bases at V and 2 bases at J, with 17 bases between the two ends. The CDR3 is made up of 17 amino acids. Germline CDR1 reads SQVTM; CDR2 reads ANQGSEA. Source material: blood. The source is a girl younger than 18 with multiple sclerosis. J is TRBJ1-5 and V is TRBV29-1; possible D gene TRBD1, 6 bases. The CDR3, as DNA: TGCAGCGTTGAAGATCATAAACAGGGTAGGCGCAATCAGCCCCAGCATTTT. Amino acids: CSVEDHKQGRRNQPQHF.